The entry below gives a single TCR beta chain sequence along with its context. As yet, its antigen is unknown. This entry belongs to a study of PD-1 blockade in mismatch repair-deficient tumors. About the study: Enrolled about 2013-2017, patients had progressing, pretreated mismatch repair-deficient cancers of about twelve types.

Germline-derived CDR1 and CDR2 are SGHAT and FQNNGV. V lost 5 bases, J lost 2 bases, and 15 bases lay in between. The CDR3 sequence is 15 residues long. Every patient had mismatch repair deficiency by PCR or immunohistochemistry. Using immunoSEQ multiplex PCR, the repertoire was profiled, and TCRdb retains in-frame clones only, with some absent. The sample lists roughly 17,000 clones, about 87% seen once, with roughly 1.7% in the top ten. Notes on the study in general: Tumor-resident clones, often absent from pretreatment blood, expanded after pembrolizumab and then contracted.

The chain uses TRBV11-2 and TRBJ2-5; TRBD1 might be the D (6 bases). Sequencing used PBMCs, obtained 22 weeks after starting pembrolizumab. This clonotype was sampled from an adult with mismatch repair-deficient cancer. This chain's CDR3 is CASSLRSDRQETQYF. For the CDR3, the DNA is TGTGCCAGCAGCCTTCGTTCTGACAGGCAAGAGACCCAGTACTTC.